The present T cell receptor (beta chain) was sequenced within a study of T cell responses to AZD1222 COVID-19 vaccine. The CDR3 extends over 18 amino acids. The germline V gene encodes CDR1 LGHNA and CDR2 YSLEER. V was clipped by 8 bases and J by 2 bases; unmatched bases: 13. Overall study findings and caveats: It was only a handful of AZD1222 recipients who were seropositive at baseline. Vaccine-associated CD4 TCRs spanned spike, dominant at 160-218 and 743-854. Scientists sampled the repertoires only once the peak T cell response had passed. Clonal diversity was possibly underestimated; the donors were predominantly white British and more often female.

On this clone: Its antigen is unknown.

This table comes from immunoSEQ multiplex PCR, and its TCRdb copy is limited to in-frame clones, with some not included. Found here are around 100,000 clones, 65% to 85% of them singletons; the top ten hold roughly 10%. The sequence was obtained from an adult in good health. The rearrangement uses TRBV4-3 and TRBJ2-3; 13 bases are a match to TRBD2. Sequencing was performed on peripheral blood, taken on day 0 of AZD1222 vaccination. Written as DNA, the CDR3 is TGCGCCAGCCGTCTATTACCGGGACTAGCGGGGACCACAGATACGCAGTATTTT. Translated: CASRLLPGLAGTTDTQYF.